The rows below give T cell receptor beta chains drawn from one sample of a study of patients and donors after allogeneic stem cell transplantation. TCRdb independently ran MiXCR on the RT-PCR reads; one entry per CDR3 protein. The sample has roughly 940,000 distinct CDR3 sequences; roughly 18% are singletons. Material: blood, either unsorted or a sorted T cell fraction (not recorded which). Every receptor here comes from a human donor who was either an allogeneic HSCT recipient or a stem cell or donor lymphocyte infusion donor (not recorded which). It is not recorded whose cells these are; they may come from a transplant donor. The CDR3 runs from the conserved cysteine through the conserved F or W. The D gene is left open where the match is weak. Clone sizes are given selectively: once, few, many, or a class where the clone is expanded.

d_gene,j_gene,abundance,v_gene,CDR3aa,CDR3nt
.,TRBJ2-3,.,TRBV4-2,CASSLQGQAGPDTQYF,TGTGCCAGCAGCCTCCAGGGACAAGCTGGGCCAGATACGCAGTATTTT
.,TRBJ1-6,few,TRBV15,CATSRDSTNSPLHF,TGTGCCACCAGCAGAGATAGCACCAATTCACCCCTCCACTTT
TRBD1,TRBJ2-2,.,TRBV2,CASRTGRDTGELFF,TGTGCCAGCAGGACAGGGCGAGACACCGGGGAGCTGTTTTTT
TRBD1,TRBJ2-7,.,TRBV5-6,CASSLLPGGYEQYF,TGTGCCAGCAGCTTGTTGCCAGGGGGCTACGAGCAGTACTTC
TRBD1,TRBJ1-1,many,TRBV12-3/TRBV12-4,CASSLRGGYTEAFF,TGTGCCAGCAGCCTCAGAGGGGGCTACACTGAAGCTTTCTTT
.,TRBJ2-5,.,TRBV2,CASSEESGVGETQYF,TGTGCCAGCAGTGAAGAGTCAGGGGTAGGAGAGACCCAGTACTTC
TRBD1,TRBJ1-2,.,TRBV24-1,CATQPGQKDYGYTF,TGTGCCACCCAGCCGGGACAGAAGGACTATGGCTACACCTTC
.,TRBJ1-6,.,TRBV20-1,CSARVPGLNSPLHF,TGCAGTGCTAGAGTTCCGGGTTTGAATTCACCCCTCCACTTT
.,TRBJ1-5,few,TRBV29-1,CSVEGGHFGGPQHF,TGCAGCGTTGAAGGGGGGCACTTCGGGGGTCCCCAGCATTTT
TRBD1,TRBJ1-4,few,TRBV20-1,CSARDYRGREKLFF,TGCAGTGCTAGAGATTACAGGGGACGTGAAAAACTGTTTTTT
.,TRBJ1-3,.,TRBV4-3,CASSQDLGLQGNTIYF,TGCGCCAGCAGCCAAGATCTGGGACTGCAGGGAAACACCATATATTTT
TRBD2,TRBJ2-1,.,TRBV11-3,CASSRRVAGDKNEQFF,TGTGCCAGCAGCCGCAGGGTAGCGGGAGATAAGAATGAGCAGTTCTTC